One and the same sample provided the 6 T cell receptor beta chains below, sequenced in a study of immune heterogeneity within non-small cell lung tumors. Bulk tumor genomic DNA constituted the template, at around 600 ng per sample. During surgery, each primary tumor gave multiple biopsies spaced as far apart as possible. Their non-small cell lung cancer was newly diagnosed and untreated, and the patients underwent curative surgery. CDR3 of TCR beta was amplified by multiplex PCR that used 32 V and 13 J primers. TCRdb reprocessed the multiplex PCR reads with MiXCR, giving one entry per CDR3 protein. The sample has 2,500 to 3,500 distinct CDR3 sequences; about 28% are singletons. Sequences were obtained from lung tumor tissue. The receptors shown here come from a man between 60 and 75 years old with non-small cell lung cancer.

The genes are TRBV28 and TRBJ2-2; D remains unclear. The CDR3 spans 13 residues. With 3 bases removed from V and 0 bases from J, the gap between germline ends came to 2 bases. Germline V gene data show CDR1 as MDHEN and CDR2 as SYDVKM. CDR3 sequence (DNA): TGTGCCAGCAGTTTTGCGAACACCGGGGAGCTGTTTTTT. Amino acids: CASSFANTGELFF. Full variable domain (missing parts from reference TRBV28 and TRBJ2-2): DVKVTQSSRYLVKRTGEKVFLECVQDMDHENMFWYRQDPGLGLRLIYFSYDVKMKEKGDIPEGYSVSREKKERFSLILESASTNQTSMYLCASSFANTGELFFGEGSRLTVL.

This clonotype occurred a few times. Here the CDR3 DNA reads TGTGCCAGCAGTTTAGGTGGGACCCCCTCCTACGAGCAGTACTTC. Translated, it gives CASSLGGTPSYEQYF. The chain joins TRBV12-3 or TRBV12-4 to TRBJ2-7; D possibly uses TRBD1 or TRBD2 (5 bases each). Trimming stripped 1 base from V and 0 bases from J, with 10 bases between. There are 15 residues in the CDR3.

This chain links TRBV3-1 with TRBJ1-2; D uncertain. CDR3 size: 16 residues. The germline V gene has CDR1 LGHDT and CDR2 YNNKEL (reference sequence). The ends were cut back, 0 bases at V and 7 bases at J, with 18 bases in the middle. CDR3 residues: CASSQDLYKSSGGYTF. CDR3 nucleotide sequence: TGTGCCAGCAGCCAAGATCTGTACAAGTCAAGCGGTGGCTACACCTTC.

On this clonotype itself: A clone one base away is much larger, so this may be a read error. The V and J genes are TRBV5-1 and TRBJ2-7; TRBD1 might be the D (6 bases). Germline CDR1 and CDR2: SGHRS and YFSETQ. Trimming removed 6 bases from V and 3 bases from J, with 22 bases in between. The CDR3 is 16 amino acids. CDR3 in amino acids: CASILSQGTRLYEQYF. CDR3 in DNA: TGCGCCAGCATCCTAAGTCAGGGGACGCGTCTCTACGAGCAGTACTTC.

By share of the sample, this clonotype is medium-sized. V is TRBV28 and J is TRBJ2-7; D may be TRBD1 or TRBD2 (5 bases each). Germline V CDR1 and CDR2: MDHEN, SYDVKM. The V end was cut by 5 bases, the J end by 2 bases, with 13 bases between. The CDR3 has 14 residues. Written as DNA, the CDR3 is TGTGCCAGCAGTACCAGGGACGGTACCTACGAGCAGTACTTC. It encodes CASSTRDGTYEQYF.

This clonotype is medium-sized (0.01 to 0.1%). The rearrangement uses TRBV19 and TRBJ2-1, with TRBD2 as a possible D gene (6 bases). Trimming took off 5 bases at V and 7 bases at J, with 12 bases between the two ends. The germline CDR1 and CDR2 sequences are LNHDA and SQIVND (reference sequence). The CDR3 is 13 amino acids. The CDR3, as DNA: TGTGCCAGTAGTCTAGCAGGGAGGAATGAGCAGTTCTTC. Translated, it gives CASSLAGRNEQFF.